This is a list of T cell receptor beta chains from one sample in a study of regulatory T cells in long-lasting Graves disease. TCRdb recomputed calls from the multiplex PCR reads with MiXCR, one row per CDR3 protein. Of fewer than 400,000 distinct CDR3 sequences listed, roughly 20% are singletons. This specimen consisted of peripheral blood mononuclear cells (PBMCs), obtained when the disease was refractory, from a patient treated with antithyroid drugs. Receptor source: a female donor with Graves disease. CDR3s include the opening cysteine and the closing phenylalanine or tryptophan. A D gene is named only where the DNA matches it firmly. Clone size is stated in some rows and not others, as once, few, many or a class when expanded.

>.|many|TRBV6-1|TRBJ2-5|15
TGTGCCAGCAGCTCACGCGTCCCAGGGGAAGAGACCCAGTACTTC
CASSSRVPGEETQYF
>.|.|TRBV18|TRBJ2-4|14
TGTGCCAGCTCACCCAAAACTACCAAAAACATTCAGTACTTC
CASSPKTTKNIQYF
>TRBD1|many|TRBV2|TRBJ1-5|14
TGTGCCAGCAGAGAGACAGGGCTCAATCAGCCCCAGCATTTT
CASRETGLNQPQHF
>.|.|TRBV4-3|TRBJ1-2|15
TGCGCCAGCAGCCAAGATCCGGGCGGGAACTATGGCTACACCTTC
CASSQDPGGNYGYTF
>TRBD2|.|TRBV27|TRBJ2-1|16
TGTGCCAGCGGACCAGATAGCGGGAGAGGAGTAAATGAGCAGTTCTTC
CASGPDSGRGVNEQFF
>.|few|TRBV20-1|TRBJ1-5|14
TGCAGTGCTAGAGACCGACAGGTCAATCAGCCCCAGCATTTT
CSARDRQVNQPQHF
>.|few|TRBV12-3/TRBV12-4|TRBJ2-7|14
TGTGCCAGCGCTTCCGGGACGATTTCCTACGAGCAGTACTTC
CASASGTISYEQYF
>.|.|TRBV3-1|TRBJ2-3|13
TGTGCCAGCAGCCGATACCTCTCAGATACGCAGTATTTT
CASSRYLSDTQYF
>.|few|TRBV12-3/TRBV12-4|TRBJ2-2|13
TGTGCCAGCTCCCTACTAACCACCGGGGAGCTGTTTTTT
CASSLLTTGELFF
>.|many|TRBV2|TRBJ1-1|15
TGTGCCAGCAGTGAAGGACGGTTCCTAGGCACTGAAGCTTTCTTT
CASSEGRFLGTEAFF